What follows is one T cell receptor (beta chain) and its context. Its antigen remains unknown. This sample is part of a study of beta chain features in type 1 diabetes. Study-level results: Type 1 diabetes patients had VDJ junctions that carried fewer insertions and more deletions. Type 1 diabetes patients had TCRB CDR3s that were shorter (moderately but significantly so) in all four CD4+ subsets.

Expressed TCRB transcripts got sequenced, as all isolated RNA was reverse transcribed. Profiling relied on immunoSEQ multiplex PCR, and the TCRdb table lists in-frame clones only, not all of them. This sample has 640,000 or so clones; about an eighth occur once, and the top ten carry approximately 0.039%. Trimming removed 0 bases at V and 4 bases at J, with 12 bases between. This CDR3 comprises 16 residues. Germline assignment: CDR1 LGHNA and CDR2 YSLEER. The genes are TRBV4-3 and TRBJ2-2; no clear D gene. The sequencing input was naive CD4+ T cells from blood. This TCR derives from a man between 18 and 29 years old with type 1 diabetes. This chain's CDR3 is CASSQEKSWTTGELFF. CDR3 nucleotides: TGCGCCAGCAGCCAAGAAAAGAGCTGGACCACCGGGGAGCTGTTTTTT.